This TCR beta chain is drawn from a study of cytomegalovirus exposure and HLA in healthy donors. The trim removed 6 bases at V and 3 bases at J, leaving 6 bases unmatched. The CDR3 length is 15 residues. The germline gives CDR1 MGHRA, CDR2 YSYEKL. Study-level results: It was assumed in the presence/absence analyses that sequencing depth was roughly uniform across donors. As a later analysis revealed, the rate of TCR association differed by HLA locus, with DRB1 most and HLA-C fewest.

PCR primers comprised 60 Vbeta and 13 Jbeta primers. The method was immunoSEQ multiplex PCR; TCRdb's version includes in-frame clones alone and lacks a portion of them. This sample's table reports some 110,000 clones. Remarks on this clone: As yet, its antigen is unknown.

This clonotype was sampled from a man aged 30 to 45 in good health and CMV-seronegative. The J gene is TRBJ2-3, the V gene TRBV4-1; the match to TRBD2 covers 10 bases. The sequencing input was PBMCs. The CDR3 bases are TGCGCCAGCAGAAACAGGACTAGCGGAACAGATACGCAGTATTTT. Residues: CASRNRTSGTDTQYF.